A selection of T cell receptor beta chains follows, all from one sample in a study of cytomegalovirus exposure and HLA in healthy donors. The method was immunoSEQ multiplex PCR; TCRdb's version includes in-frame clones alone and lacks a portion of them. Among about 45,000 clones, around two thirds were seen once, and the ten largest hold roughly 3.4%. The sequencing input was PBMCs. These receptors all come from a woman aged 30 to 39 in good health and CMV-seronegative. Both conserved end residues are part of each CDR3. A D gene is named only where the DNA matches it firmly. Rows may omit the clone size; those that give it use once, few, many or a size class.

j_call	v_call	d_call	clone_size	cdr3_aa	cdr3_nt
TRBJ1-1	TRBV5-1	-	-	CASSLAPRTEAFF	TGCGCCAGCAGCTTGGCGCCGCGAACTGAAGCTTTCTTT
TRBJ2-7	TRBV6-6	-	-	CASSPRSYEQYF	TGTGCCAGCAGTCCCCGGTCCTACGAGCAGTACTTC
TRBJ2-5	TRBV6-1	-	-	CATSLGSGQETQYF	TGTGCCACCAGCTTAGGTAGCGGCCAAGAGACCCAGTACTTC
TRBJ1-1	TRBV11-2	TRBD1	-	CASSLGDRVNTEAFF	TGTGCCAGCAGCTTAGGAGACAGGGTGAACACTGAAGCTTTCTTT
TRBJ2-5	TRBV5-1	TRBD1	few	CASGDREETQYF	TGCGCCAGCGGGGACAGGGAAGAGACCCAGTACTTC
TRBJ2-5	TRBV5-1	-	few	CASVGNQETQYF	TGCGCCAGCGTGGGCAATCAAGAGACCCAGTACTTC
TRBJ1-1	TRBV6-5	-	few	CASSYRGEAFF	TGTGCCAGCAGTTATCGAGGTGAAGCTTTCTTT
TRBJ1-1	TRBV11-2	-	-	CASGRQNEAFF	TGTGCCAGCGGACGACAGAATGAAGCTTTCTTT
TRBJ1-4	TRBV10-3	-	-	CAIQGTSGEKLFF	TGTGCCATCCAGGGAACCTCGGGTGAAAAACTGTTTTTT
TRBJ2-5	TRBV18	-	few	CASSLQSKETQYF	TGTGCCAGCTCACTACAGAGTAAAGAGACCCAGTACTTC
TRBJ2-1	TRBV5-1	TRBD1	-	CASSLQDRGIGEQFF	TGCGCCAGCAGCTTGCAGGACAGGGGAATAGGTGAGCAGTTCTTC
TRBJ1-1	TRBV6-5	TRBD1	-	CASSYSYRQGTEAFF	TGTGCCAGCAGTTACTCCTACCGACAGGGCACTGAAGCTTTCTTT
TRBJ2-5	TRBV5-4	-	-	CASSLWDLGAGEETQYF	TGTGCCAGCAGCTTGTGGGATCTGGGGGCAGGGGAAGAGACCCAGTACTTC
TRBJ2-2	TRBV30	-	-	CAGGSQINTGELFF	TGTGCTGGGGGCAGTCAGATTAACACCGGGGAGCTGTTTTTT
TRBJ2-7	TRBV7-2	TRBD1	-	CAAGGSSGRYEQYF	TGTGCAGCAGGGGGATCGTCGGGGAGATACGAGCAGTACTTC
TRBJ2-7	TRBV7-8	TRBD1	-	CASSPRGTEQYF	TGTGCCAGCAGCCCCAGGGGGACCGAGCAGTACTTC
TRBJ1-5	TRBV6-1	-	few	CASDPGGNQPQHF	TGTGCCAGCGACCCAGGGGGCAATCAGCCCCAGCATTTT
TRBJ1-5	TRBV25-1	-	-	CASSEKGDNQPQHF	TGTGCCAGCAGTGAAAAGGGGGACAATCAGCCCCAGCATTTT
TRBJ2-1	TRBV5-1	-	few	CASSLVRGSYNEQFF	TGCGCCAGCAGCTTGGTTAGGGGTTCCTACAATGAGCAGTTCTTC
TRBJ1-2	TRBV2	TRBD1	-	CASIPTGGESLAYGYTF	TGTGCCAGCATTCCGACAGGGGGCGAAAGTTTAGCGTATGGCTACACCTTC
TRBJ1-2	TRBV7-2	TRBD1	-	CASSPRQGVVLGGYTF	TGTGCCAGCAGCCCTAGACAGGGTGTTGTTTTGGGTGGCTACACCTTC
TRBJ2-1	TRBV30	-	-	CAWSPPSADNEQFF	TGTGCCTGGAGTCCCCCTAGCGCAGACAATGAGCAGTTCTTC
TRBJ2-5	TRBV6-1	-	few	CASSEGLQGPRTEETQYF	TGTGCCAGCAGTGAGGGTCTACAGGGACCGAGAACTGAAGAGACCCAGTACTTC
TRBJ2-3	TRBV27	-	once	CASKPPGSAQYF	TGTGCCAGCAAACCCCCCGGGTCGGCGCAGTATTTT
TRBJ2-3	TRBV12-5	TRBD1	-	CASGFQTGNSTDTQYF	TGTGCTAGTGGTTTCCAGACAGGGAATAGCACAGATACGCAGTATTTT
TRBJ2-7	TRBV6-6	TRBD1	-	CASSYSGTGSNEQYF	TGTGCCAGCAGTTACTCAGGGACAGGGTCTAACGAGCAGTACTTC
TRBJ1-2	TRBV2	-	-	CAGSEGGYGYTF	TGTGCCGGGTCGGAGGGTGGCTATGGCTACACCTTC
TRBJ2-5	TRBV19	TRBD2	-	CASSMVAGALQETQYF	TGTGCCAGTAGTATGGTAGCGGGGGCTCTACAAGAGACCCAGTACTTC
TRBJ2-5	TRBV29-1	TRBD1	-	CSAAPGQSQETQYF	TGCAGCGCGGCCCCGGGACAGTCACAAGAGACCCAGTACTTC
TRBJ1-1	TRBV30	-	-	CAWTRGNTEAFF	TGTGCCTGGACCCGGGGGAACACTGAAGCTTTCTTT
TRBJ2-5	TRBV11-2	-	-	CASSQQTDFQETQYF	TGTGCCAGCAGCCAACAGACAGACTTCCAAGAGACCCAGTACTTC
TRBJ2-2	TRBV5-1	-	-	CASSLEGTRGGGELFF	TGCGCCAGCAGCTTGGAGGGGACCAGAGGGGGCGGGGAGCTGTTTTTT
TRBJ1-4	TRBV11-2	TRBD1	-	CASSIGQGGGEKLFF	TGTGCCAGCAGCATCGGACAGGGGGGTGGCGAAAAACTGTTTTTT
TRBJ2-7	TRBV30	-	-	CAWRVDSGEQYF	TGTGCCTGGAGGGTGGACAGCGGCGAGCAGTACTTC
TRBJ2-7	TRBV6-5	-	-	CASRGRFSYEQYF	TGTGCCAGCAGGGGGCGATTCTCCTACGAGCAGTACTTC
TRBJ2-7	TRBV7-9	-	-	CASSPTTIYEQYF	TGTGCCAGCAGCCCAACCACTATATACGAGCAGTACTTC
TRBJ1-2	TRBV5-6	-	-	CASSLGSVNYGYTF	TGTGCCAGCAGCTTGGGGTCGGTAAACTATGGCTACACCTTC
TRBJ2-1	TRBV7-3	-	-	CASSTKGGTKQFF	TGTGCCAGCAGCACTAAGGGGGGGACCAAGCAGTTCTTC
TRBJ2-7	TRBV6-1	TRBD1	-	CATTRDSYEQYF	TGTGCCACCACGAGGGACAGCTACGAGCAGTACTTC
TRBJ2-1	TRBV4-1	-	-	CASSFTEGLRTNEQFF	TGCGCCAGCAGTTTCACCGAAGGACTACGGACCAATGAGCAGTTCTTC
TRBJ1-1	TRBV30	-	few	CAWSVYSTEAFF	TGTGCCTGGAGTGTCTACTCCACTGAAGCTTTCTTT
TRBJ2-7	TRBV28	-	-	CASCPGSSYEQYF	TGTGCCAGCTGCCCCGGGTCCTCCTACGAGCAGTACTTC
TRBJ2-7	TRBV28	TRBD1	-	CASSIAGGEYF	TGTGCCAGCAGTATTGCAGGGGGAGAGTACTTC
TRBJ1-4	TRBV15	TRBD1	-	CATTRGQTEKLFF	TGTGCCACCACCAGGGGACAGACTGAAAAACTGTTTTTT
TRBJ1-1	TRBV5-1	TRBD1	-	CASKTGGLSEAFF	TGCGCCAGCAAGACAGGGGGGCTTAGTGAAGCTTTCTTT